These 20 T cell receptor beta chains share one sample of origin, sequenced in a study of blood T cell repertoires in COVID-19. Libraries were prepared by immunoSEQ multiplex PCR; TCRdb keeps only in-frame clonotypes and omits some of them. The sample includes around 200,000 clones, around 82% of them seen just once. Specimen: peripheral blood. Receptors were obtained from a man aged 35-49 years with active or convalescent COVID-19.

The CDR3 coding sequence is TGTGCCAGCAGCAGGACTAGCGAGACCTACAATGAGCAGTTCTTC. Protein: CASSRTSETYNEQFF. The rearrangement links TRBV9 to TRBJ2-1, with 9 bases matching TRBD2. The germline CDR1 and CDR2 sequences are SGDLS and YYNGEE. The CDR3 contains 15 residues. Losses at the gene ends were 4 bases for V and 2 bases for J; bases not matched to a gene: 4.

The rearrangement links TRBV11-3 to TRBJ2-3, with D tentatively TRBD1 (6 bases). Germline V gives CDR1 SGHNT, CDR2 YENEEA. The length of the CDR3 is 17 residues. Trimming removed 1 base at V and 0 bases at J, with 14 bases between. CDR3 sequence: CASSLGTGTKSTDTQYF. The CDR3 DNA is TGTGCCAGCAGCTTAGGAACAGGGACGAAGAGCACAGATACGCAGTATTTT.

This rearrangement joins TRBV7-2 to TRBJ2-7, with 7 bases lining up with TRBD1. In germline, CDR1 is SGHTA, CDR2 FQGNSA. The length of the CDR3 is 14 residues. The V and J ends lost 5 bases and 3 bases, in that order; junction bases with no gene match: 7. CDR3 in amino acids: CASSHRDRSYEQYF. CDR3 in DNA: TGTGCCAGCAGCCACCGGGACAGAAGCTACGAGCAGTACTTC.

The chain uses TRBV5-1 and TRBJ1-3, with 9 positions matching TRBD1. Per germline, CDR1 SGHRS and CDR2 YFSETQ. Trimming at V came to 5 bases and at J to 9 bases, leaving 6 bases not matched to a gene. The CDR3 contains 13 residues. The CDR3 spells CASRQGAPGTIYF. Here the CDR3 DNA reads TGCGCCAGCAGACAGGGGGCCCCCGGCACCATATATTTT.

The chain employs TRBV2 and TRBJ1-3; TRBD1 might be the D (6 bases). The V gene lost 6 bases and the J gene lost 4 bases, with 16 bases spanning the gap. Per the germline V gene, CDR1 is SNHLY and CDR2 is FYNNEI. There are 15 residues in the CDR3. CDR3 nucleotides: TGTGCCAGCAGGGACAGCCCCCTGAGCGGAAACACCATATATTTT. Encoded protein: CASRDSPLSGNTIYF.

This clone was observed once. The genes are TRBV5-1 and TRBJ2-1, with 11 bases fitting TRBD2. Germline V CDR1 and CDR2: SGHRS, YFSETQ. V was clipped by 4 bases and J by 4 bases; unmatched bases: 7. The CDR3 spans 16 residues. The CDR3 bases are TGCGCCAGCAGCCCCACACCTAGCGGGGGGTACAATGAGCAGTTCTTC. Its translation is CASSPTPSGGYNEQFF.

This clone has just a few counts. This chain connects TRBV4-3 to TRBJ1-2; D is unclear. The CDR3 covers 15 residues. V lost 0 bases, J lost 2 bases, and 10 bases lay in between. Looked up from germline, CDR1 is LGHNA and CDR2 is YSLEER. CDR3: CASSQDRAGNYGYTF. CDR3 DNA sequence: TGCGCCAGCAGCCAAGATCGAGCGGGCAACTATGGCTACACCTTC.

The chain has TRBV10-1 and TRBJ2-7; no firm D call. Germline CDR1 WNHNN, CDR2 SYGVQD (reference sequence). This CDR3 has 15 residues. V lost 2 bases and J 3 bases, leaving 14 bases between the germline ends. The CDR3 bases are TGCGCCAGCAGTGAGACCCCGGCGGCGCTCTACGAGCAGTACTTC. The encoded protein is CASSETPAALYEQYF.

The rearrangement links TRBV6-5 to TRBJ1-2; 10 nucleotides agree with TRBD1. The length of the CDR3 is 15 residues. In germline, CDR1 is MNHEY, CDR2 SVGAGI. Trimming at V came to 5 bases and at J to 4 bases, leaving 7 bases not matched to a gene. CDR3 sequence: CASSTRQGAGYGYTF. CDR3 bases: TGTGCCAGCAGTACCCGACAGGGGGCGGGCTATGGCTACACCTTC.

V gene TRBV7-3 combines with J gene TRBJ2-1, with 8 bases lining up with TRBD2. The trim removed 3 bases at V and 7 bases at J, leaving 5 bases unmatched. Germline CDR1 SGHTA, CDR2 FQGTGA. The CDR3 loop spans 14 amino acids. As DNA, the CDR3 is TGTGCCAGCAGCTTCGGGGGGGCTTGGAATGAGCAGTTCTTC. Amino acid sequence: CASSFGGAWNEQFF.

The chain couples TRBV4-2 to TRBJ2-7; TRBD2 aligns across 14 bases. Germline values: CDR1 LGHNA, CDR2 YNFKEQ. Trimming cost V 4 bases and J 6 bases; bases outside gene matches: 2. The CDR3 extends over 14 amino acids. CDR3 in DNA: TGTGCCAGCAGCCCGGGACTAGCGGGGGCCGAGCAGTACTTC. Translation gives CASSPGLAGAEQYF.

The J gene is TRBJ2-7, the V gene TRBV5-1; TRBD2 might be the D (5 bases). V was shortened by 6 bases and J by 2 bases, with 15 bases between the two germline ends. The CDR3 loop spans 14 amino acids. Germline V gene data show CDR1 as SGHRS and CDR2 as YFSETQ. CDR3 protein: CASTSSEGPYEQYF. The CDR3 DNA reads TGCGCCAGCACAAGTTCCGAGGGCCCCTACGAGCAGTACTTC. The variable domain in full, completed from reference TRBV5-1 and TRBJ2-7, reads KAGVTQTPRYLIKTRGQQVTLSCSPISGHRSVSWYQQTPGQGLQFLFEYFSETQRNKGNFPGRFSGRQFSNSRSEMNVSTLELGDSALYLCASTSSEGPYEQYFGPGTRLTVT.

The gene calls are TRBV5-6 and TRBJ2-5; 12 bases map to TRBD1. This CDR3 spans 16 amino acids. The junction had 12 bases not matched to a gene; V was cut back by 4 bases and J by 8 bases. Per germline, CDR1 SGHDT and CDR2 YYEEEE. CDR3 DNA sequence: TGTGCCAGCAGCAGTCCCGGGACAGGGGGCGGATTAACCCAGTACTTC. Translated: CASSSPGTGGGLTQYF.

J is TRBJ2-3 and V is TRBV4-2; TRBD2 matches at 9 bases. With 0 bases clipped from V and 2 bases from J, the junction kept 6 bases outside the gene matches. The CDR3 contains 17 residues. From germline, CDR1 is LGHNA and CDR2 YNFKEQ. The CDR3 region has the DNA TGTGCCAGCAGCCAAGATTTAGCGGGAGAGTTCACAGATACGCAGTATTTT. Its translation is CASSQDLAGEFTDTQYF.

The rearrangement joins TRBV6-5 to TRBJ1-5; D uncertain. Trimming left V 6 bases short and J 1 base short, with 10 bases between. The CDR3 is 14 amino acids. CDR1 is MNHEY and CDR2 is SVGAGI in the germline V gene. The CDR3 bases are TGTGCCAGCAGCCCCTTCCCGAGCAATCAGCCCCAGCATTTT. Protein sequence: CASSPFPSNQPQHF.

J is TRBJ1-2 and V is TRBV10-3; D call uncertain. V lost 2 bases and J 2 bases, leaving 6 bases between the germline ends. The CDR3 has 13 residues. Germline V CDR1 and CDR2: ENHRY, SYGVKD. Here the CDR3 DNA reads TGTGCCATCAGTGAGGAGGGCAACTATGGCTACACCTTC. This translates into CAISEEGNYGYTF.

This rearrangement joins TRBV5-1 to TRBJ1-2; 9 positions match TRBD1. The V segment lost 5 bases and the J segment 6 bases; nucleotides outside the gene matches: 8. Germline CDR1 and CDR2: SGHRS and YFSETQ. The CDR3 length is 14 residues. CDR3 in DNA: TGCGCCAGCAGTCGGGACAGGGTAGAAAATGGCTACACCTTC. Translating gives CASSRDRVENGYTF.

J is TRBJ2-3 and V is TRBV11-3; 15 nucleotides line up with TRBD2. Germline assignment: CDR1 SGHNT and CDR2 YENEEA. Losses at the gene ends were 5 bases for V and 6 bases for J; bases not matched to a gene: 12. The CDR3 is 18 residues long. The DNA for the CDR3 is TGTGCCAGCAGCCCCGAGGGGACTAGCGGGAGGAAGCGGGATACGCAGTATTTT. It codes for CASSPEGTSGRKRDTQYF.

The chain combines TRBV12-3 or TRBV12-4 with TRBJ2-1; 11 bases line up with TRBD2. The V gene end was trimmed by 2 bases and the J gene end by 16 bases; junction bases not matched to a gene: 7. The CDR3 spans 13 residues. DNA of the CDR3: TGTGCCAGCAGTTTAACTAGCGGGGGCCGAGTCTTCTTC. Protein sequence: CASSLTSGGRVFF.

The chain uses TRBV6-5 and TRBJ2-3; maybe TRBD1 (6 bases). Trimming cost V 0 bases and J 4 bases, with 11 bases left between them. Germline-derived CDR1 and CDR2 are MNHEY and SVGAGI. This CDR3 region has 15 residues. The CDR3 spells CASSYSGRGSDTQYF. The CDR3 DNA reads TGTGCCAGCAGTTACTCCGGCAGGGGCTCAGATACGCAGTATTTT.